The entry below describes one TCR beta chain. Assay used: immunoSEQ multiplex PCR; TCRdb lists only in-frame clones, some missing. Among some 180,000 clones listed, 88% were seen once. The sample belongs to a study of blood T cell repertoires in COVID-19. Study details: Researchers got acute and convalescent COVID-19 samples from the United States, Italy and Spain. Sample material is recorded as cDNA or gDNA derived from T cells, B-cell-depleted T cells, or PBMCs.

The clonotype was recovered from a man in his forties or fifties with active or convalescent COVID-19. Sample: peripheral blood.

In DNA form, the CDR3 reads TGCGCCAGCTCCGTTACAGGGGAAAGCGGCATTCAGTACTTC. Its protein product is CASSVTGESGIQYF. This chain uses TRBV5-1 with TRBJ2-4; TRBD1 aligns across 7 bases. The ends lost 7 bases at V and 9 bases at J; junction bases unmatched: 13. The germline V gene encodes CDR1 SGHRS and CDR2 YFSETQ. The CDR3 totals 14 residues.